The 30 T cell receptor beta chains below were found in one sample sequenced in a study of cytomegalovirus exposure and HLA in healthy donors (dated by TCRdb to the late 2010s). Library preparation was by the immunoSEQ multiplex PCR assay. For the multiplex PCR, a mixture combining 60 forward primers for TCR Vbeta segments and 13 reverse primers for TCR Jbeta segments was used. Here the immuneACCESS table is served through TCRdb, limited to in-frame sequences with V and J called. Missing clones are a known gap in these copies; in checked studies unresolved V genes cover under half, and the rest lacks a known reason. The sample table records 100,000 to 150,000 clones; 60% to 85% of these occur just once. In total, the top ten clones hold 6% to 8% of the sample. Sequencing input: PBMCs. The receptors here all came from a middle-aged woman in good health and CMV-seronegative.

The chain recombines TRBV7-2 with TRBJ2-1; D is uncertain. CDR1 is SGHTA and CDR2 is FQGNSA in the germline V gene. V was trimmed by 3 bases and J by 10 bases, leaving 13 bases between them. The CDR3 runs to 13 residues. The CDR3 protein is CASSFAQSSEQFF. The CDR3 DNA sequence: TGTGCCAGCAGCTTCGCACAGTCCTCGGAGCAGTTCTTC.

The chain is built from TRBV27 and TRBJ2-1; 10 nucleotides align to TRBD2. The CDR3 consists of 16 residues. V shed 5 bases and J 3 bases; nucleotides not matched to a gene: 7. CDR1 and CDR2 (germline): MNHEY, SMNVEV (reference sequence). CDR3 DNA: TGTGCCAGCAGTGCCCGGACTAGCGGACTCTACAATGAGCAGTTCTTC. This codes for CASSARTSGLYNEQFF.

CDR3 sequence: CASSLARGPFYEQYF. The DNA of the CDR3 is TGTGCCAGCAGCTTAGCCAGGGGGCCATTCTACGAGCAGTACTTC. The V call is TRBV11-2, the J call TRBJ2-7, with 8 bases fitting TRBD1. The CDR3 covers 15 residues. Germline V gene data show CDR1 as SGHAT and CDR2 as FQNNGV. The trim removed 1 base at V and 3 bases at J, leaving 5 bases unmatched. The variable domain in full, with the rest retrieved from reference TRBV11-2 and TRBJ2-7, is EAGVAQSPRYKIIEKRQSVAFWCNPISGHATLYWYQQILGQGPKLLIQFQNNGVVDDSQLPKDRFSAERLKGVDSTLKIQPAKLEDSAVYLCASSLARGPFYEQYFGPGTRLTVT.

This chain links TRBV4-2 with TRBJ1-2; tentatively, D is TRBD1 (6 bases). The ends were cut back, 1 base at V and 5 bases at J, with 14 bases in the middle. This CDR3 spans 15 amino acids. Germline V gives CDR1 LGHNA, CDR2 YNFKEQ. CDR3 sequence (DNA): TGTGCCAGCAGCCAAGTGCCTCAGGGGCAGTATGGCTACACCTTC. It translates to CASSQVPQGQYGYTF.

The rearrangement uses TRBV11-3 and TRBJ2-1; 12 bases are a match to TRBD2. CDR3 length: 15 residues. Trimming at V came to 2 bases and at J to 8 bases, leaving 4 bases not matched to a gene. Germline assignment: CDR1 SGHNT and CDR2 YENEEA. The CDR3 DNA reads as TGTGCCAGCAGCTTACTAGCGGGAGGGATCGATGAGCAGTTCTTC. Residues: CASSLLAGGIDEQFF. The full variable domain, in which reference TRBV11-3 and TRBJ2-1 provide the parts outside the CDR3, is EAGVVQSPRYKIIEKKQPVAFWCNPISGHNTLYWYLQNLGQGPELLIRYENEEAVDDSQLPKDRFSAERLKGVDSTLKIQPAELGDSAVYLCASSLLAGGIDEQFFGPGTRLTVL.

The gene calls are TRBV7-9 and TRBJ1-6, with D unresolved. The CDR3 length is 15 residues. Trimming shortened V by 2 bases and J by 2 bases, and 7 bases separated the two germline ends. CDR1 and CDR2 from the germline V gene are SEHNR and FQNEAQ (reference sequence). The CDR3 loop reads CASSLRDTYNSPLHF. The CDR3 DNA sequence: TGTGCCAGCAGCTTAAGAGATACCTATAATTCACCCCTCCACTTT.

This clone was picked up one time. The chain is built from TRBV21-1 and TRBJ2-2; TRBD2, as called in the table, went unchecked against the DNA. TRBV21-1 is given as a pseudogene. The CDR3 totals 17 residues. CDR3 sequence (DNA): TGTGCCAGCAGCAAAGAACTTCAGGACGGGGGCACCGGGGAGCTGTTTTTT. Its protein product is CASSKELQDGGTGELFF.

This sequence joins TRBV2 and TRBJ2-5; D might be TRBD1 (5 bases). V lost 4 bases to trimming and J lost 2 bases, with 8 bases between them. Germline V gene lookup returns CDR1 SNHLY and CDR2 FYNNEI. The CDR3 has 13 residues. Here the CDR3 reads CASSAGHQETQYF. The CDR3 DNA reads TGTGCCAGCAGTGCAGGACATCAAGAGACCCAGTACTTC.

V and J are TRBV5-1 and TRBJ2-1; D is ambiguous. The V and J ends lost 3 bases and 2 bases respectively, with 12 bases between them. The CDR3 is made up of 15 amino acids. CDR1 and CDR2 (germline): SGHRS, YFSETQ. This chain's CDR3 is CASSSAIPPYNEQFF. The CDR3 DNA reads TGCGCCAGCAGCTCTGCGATCCCTCCCTACAATGAGCAGTTCTTC.

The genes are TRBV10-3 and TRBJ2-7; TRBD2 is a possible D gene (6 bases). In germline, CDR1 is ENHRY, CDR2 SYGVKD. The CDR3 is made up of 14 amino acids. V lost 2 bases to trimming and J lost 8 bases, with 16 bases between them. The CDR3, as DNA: TGTGCCATCAGTGAGCGGGACTCGGCTGGGAAGCAGTACTTC. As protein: CAISERDSAGKQYF.

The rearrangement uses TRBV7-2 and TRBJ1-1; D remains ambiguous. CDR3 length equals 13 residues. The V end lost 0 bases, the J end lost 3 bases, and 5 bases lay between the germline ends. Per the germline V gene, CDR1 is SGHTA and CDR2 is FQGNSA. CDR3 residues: CASSLAADTEAFF. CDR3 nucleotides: TGTGCCAGCAGCTTAGCTGCAGACACTGAAGCTTTCTTT. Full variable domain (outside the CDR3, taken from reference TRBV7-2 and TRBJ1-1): GAGVSQSPSNKVTEKGKDVELRCDPISGHTALYWYRQSLGQGLEFLIYFQGNSAPDKSGLPSDRFSAERTGGSVSTLTIQRTQQEDSAVYLCASSLAADTEAFFGQGTRLTVV.

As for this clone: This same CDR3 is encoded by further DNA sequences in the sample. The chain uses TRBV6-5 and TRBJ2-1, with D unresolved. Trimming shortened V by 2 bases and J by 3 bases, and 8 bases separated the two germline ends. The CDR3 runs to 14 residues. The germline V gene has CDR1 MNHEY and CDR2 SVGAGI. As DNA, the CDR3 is TGTGCCAGCAGTTACGGCAGGAACTACAATGAGCAGTTCTTC. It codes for CASSYGRNYNEQFF.

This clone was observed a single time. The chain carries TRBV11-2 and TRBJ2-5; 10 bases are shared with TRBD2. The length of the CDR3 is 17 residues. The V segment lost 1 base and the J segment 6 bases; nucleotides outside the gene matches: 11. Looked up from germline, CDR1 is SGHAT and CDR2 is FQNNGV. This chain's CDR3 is CASSLAPSGRAGKTQYF. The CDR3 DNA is TGTGCCAGCAGCTTAGCTCCAAGCGGGAGGGCCGGGAAGACCCAGTACTTC.

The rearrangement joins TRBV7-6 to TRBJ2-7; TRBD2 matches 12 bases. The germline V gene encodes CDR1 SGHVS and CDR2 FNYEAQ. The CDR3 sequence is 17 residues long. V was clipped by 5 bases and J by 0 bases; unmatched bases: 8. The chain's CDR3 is CASSRRLAGASSYEQYF. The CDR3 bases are TGTGCCAGCAGCCGTCGACTAGCGGGGGCCTCCTCCTACGAGCAGTACTTC.

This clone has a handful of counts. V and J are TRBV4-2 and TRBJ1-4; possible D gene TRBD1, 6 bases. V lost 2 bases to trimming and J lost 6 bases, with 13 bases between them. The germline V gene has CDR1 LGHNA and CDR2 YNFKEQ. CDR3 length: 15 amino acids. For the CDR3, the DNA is TGTGCCAGCAGCCAAAAAACAGGGAACTATGAAAAACTGTTTTTT. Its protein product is CASSQKTGNYEKLFF.

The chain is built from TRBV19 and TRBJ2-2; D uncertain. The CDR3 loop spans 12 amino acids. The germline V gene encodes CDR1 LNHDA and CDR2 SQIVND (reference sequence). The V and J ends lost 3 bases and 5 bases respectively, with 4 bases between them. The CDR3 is CASSIRTGELFF. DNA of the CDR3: TGTGCCAGTAGTATCCGGACCGGGGAGCTGTTTTTT.

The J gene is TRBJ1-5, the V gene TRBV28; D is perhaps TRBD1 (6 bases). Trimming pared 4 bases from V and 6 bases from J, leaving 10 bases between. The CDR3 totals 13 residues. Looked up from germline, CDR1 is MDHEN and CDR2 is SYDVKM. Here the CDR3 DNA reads TGTGCCAGCAGTTGGGGGGGCGGTCAGCCCCAGCATTTT. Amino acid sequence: CASSWGGGQPQHF.

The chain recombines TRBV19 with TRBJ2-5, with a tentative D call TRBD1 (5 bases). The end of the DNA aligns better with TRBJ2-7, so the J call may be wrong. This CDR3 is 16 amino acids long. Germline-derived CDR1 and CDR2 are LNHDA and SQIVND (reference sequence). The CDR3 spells CASTPKGQGRSYEQYF. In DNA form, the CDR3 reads TGTGCCAGTACCCCGAAAGGCCAGGGTCGCTCCTACGAGCAGTACTTC.

The CDR3 loop reads CASSVAGTRLQEQYF. CDR3 DNA sequence: TGTGCCAGCAGCGTAGCAGGGACTAGACTGCAGGAGCAGTACTTC. The chain employs TRBV9 and TRBJ2-7; 8 bases line up with TRBD2. V gave up 0 bases and J gave up 7 bases; unmatched junction bases: 9. CDR3 length: 15 amino acids. CDR1 SGDLS and CDR2 YYNGEE come from the germline V gene.

DNA for the CDR3: TGTGCCAGCAGCTATAACTACCACCACACAGATACGCAGTATTTT. It translates to CASSYNYHHTDTQYF. The chain combines TRBV7-2 with TRBJ2-3, with D hard to call. CDR1 is SGHTA and CDR2 is FQGNSA in the germline V gene. The CDR3 has 15 amino acids. Trimming left V 4 bases short and J 2 bases short, with 13 bases between. Full variable domain (missing parts from reference TRBV7-2 and TRBJ2-3): GAGVSQSPSNKVTEKGKDVELRCDPISGHTALYWYRQSLGQGLEFLIYFQGNSAPDKSGLPSDRFSAERTGGSVSTLTIQRTQQEDSAVYLCASSYNYHHTDTQYFGPGTRLTVL.

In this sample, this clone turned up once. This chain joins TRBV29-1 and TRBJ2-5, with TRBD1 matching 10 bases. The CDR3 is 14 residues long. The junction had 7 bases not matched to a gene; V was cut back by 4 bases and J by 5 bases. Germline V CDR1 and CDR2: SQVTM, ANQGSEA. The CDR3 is CSVVGTGAWETQYF. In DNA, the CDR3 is TGCAGCGTTGTTGGGACAGGGGCGTGGGAGACCCAGTACTTC.

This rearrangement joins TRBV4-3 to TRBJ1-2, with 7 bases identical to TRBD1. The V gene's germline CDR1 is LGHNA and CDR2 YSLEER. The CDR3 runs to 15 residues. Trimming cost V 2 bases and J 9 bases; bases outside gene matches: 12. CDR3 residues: CASSQSLWTGPSYTF. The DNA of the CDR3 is TGCGCCAGCAGCCAATCTCTGTGGACAGGACCGAGCTACACCTTC.

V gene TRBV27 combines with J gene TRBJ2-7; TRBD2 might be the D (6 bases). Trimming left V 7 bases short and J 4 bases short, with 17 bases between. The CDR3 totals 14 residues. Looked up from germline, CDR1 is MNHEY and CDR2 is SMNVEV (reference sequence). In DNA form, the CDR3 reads TGTGCCAGCAAGTCGGGACTGCAACTGTACGAGCAGTACTTC. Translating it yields CASKSGLQLYEQYF.

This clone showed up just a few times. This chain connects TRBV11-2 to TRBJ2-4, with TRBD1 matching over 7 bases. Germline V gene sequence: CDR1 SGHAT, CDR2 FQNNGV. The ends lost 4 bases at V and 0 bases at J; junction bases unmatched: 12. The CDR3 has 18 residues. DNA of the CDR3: TGTGCCAGCAGCTCCCGGACAGGCCTTGACTTAGCCAAAAACATTCAGTACTTC. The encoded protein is CASSSRTGLDLAKNIQYF. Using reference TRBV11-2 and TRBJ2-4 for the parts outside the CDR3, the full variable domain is EAGVAQSPRYKIIEKRQSVAFWCNPISGHATLYWYQQILGQGPKLLIQFQNNGVVDDSQLPKDRFSAERLKGVDSTLKIQPAKLEDSAVYLCASSSRTGLDLAKNIQYFGAGTRLSVL.

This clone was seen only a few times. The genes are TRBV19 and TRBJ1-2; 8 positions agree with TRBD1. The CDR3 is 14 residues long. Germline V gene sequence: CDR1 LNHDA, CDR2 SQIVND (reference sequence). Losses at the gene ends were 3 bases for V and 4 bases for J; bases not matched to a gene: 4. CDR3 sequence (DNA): TGTGCCAGTAGTATGATTGGGACAGGCTATGGCTACACCTTC. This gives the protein CASSMIGTGYGYTF.

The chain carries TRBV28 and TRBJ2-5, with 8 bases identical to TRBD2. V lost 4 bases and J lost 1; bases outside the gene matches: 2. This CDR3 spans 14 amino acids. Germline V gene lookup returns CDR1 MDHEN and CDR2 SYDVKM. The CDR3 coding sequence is TGTGCCAGCAGTTCCGCGGGAGGCCAAGAGACCCAGTACTTC. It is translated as CASSSAGGQETQYF.

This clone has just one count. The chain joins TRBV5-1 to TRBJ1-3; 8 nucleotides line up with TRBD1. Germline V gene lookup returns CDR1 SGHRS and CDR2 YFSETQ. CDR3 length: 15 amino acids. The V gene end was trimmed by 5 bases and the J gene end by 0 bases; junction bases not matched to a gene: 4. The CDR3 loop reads CASSFTGGSGNTIYF. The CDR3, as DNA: TGCGCCAGCAGTTTCACAGGGGGCTCTGGAAACACCATATATTTT.

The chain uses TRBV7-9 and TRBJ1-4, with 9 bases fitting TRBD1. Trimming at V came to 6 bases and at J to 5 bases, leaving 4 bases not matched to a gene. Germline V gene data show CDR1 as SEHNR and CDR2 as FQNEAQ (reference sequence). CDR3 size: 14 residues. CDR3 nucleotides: TGTGCCAGCAGTTCTGACAGGGGGAATGAAAAACTGTTTTTT. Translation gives CASSSDRGNEKLFF.

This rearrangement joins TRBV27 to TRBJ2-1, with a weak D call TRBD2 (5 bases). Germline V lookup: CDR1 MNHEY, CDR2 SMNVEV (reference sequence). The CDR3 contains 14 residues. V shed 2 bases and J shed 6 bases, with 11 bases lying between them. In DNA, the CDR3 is TGTGCCAGCAGTTTAGGTTTTGGGAGCAATGAGCAGTTCTTC. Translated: CASSLGFGSNEQFF.

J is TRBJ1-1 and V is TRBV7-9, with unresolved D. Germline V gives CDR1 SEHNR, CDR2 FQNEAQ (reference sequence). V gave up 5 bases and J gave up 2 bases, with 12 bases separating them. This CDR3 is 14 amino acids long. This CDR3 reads CASSLLLLNTEAFF. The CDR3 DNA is TGTGCCAGCAGCCTCCTCCTACTTAACACTGAAGCTTTCTTT.